This T cell receptor (beta chain) was documented in a study of T-cell memory formation after mild COVID-19 (dated by TCRdb to the early 2020s). As for the study more broadly: Most TCR sequence clusters were specific to one of the two donors. Longitudinal TCRalpha and TCRbeta repertoire sequencing tracked T-cell clones expanding and contracting after mild COVID-19 in a couple of donors. Two young, previously healthy adult volunteers made up the cohort, one male and one female. General conclusions and limits of the study: Some responding clones were found in pre-infection memory, which suggests that pre-existing cross-reactive memory T cells took part in the SARS-CoV-2 response. SARS-CoV-2 specificity was not confirmed for the second-wave clones peaking on day 37. The study covered only a couple of mild cases, and larger cohorts including severe cases with pre-infection samples were considered necessary. Clones that contracted from day 15 to 85 showed balanced CD4/CD8 phenotypes, whereas a second wave of clones that expanded from day 15 to 37 leaned towards CD4+. Contracting CD4+ clones turned up mainly in the CM and EM memory subsets, whereas EMRA was where CD8+ clones were enriched.

This clonotype was counted a few times. The target of this receptor is not known. Per-base qualities were not stored, and no clone one base away is much larger. Ficoll-Paque density gradient centrifugation was the method used to isolate PBMCs. Reads for this sample came from an Illumina NovaSeq 6000. cDNA libraries for TCRalpha and TCRbeta were prepared by 5'RACE using constant-segment primers, with sample barcodes and unique molecular identifiers added. Trizol reagent was used to extract RNA from every sample. Amplification of the libraries took two PCR steps, and the second step added a second sample barcode plus Illumina TruSeq adapters. Sequencing of the libraries was done on an Illumina NovaSeq, producing 2 x 150 bp paired-end reads. Under the source paper's analysis protocol: Demultiplexing of reads and collapsing into UMI-guided consensus sequences were performed with migec v1.2.7. Using mixcr v2.1.11, UMI consensuses were aligned to TRA and TRB V and J templates and then assembled into clonotypes. Clonotypes were classified as expanded or contracted when called significant by both edgeR and NoisET, with noise models trained on biological replicates. For edgeR calls, the cutoffs were a false discovery rate-adjusted p below 0.01 and a log2 fold-change threshold of 1. As an exploratory analysis of dynamics, PCA with hierarchical clustering was applied to max-normalized trajectories of the 1000 most abundant clonotypes. The CD4 or CD8 phenotype of responding clones was assigned using the separately sequenced CD4+ and CD8+ repertoires. In-frame beta chains were kept once TCRdb had trimmed the public reads at Q25 with fastp and called clones with MiXCR. For every CDR3 protein sequence, its rows merge into one entry that carries the most common genes and DNA. TCRdb, rather than the study authors, made the V and J calls. In this sample the table shows hundreds of thousands of distinct CDR3 sequences, approximately 16% of which occur a single time. Jointly, the top ten make up approximately 20% of the sample.

The receptor was derived from a man aged 18-30 years who had mild COVID-19 (a few samples of this study predate the infection). The sample titles of this study are shuffled in the database, so cell type and time point are left out; the donor was told from shared clones. Material: PBMCs or a T cell subset sorted from them (not recorded which).

The CDR3: CASSLRGSRWTQYF. The nucleotide sequence reads as follows: TGTGCCAGCAGTTTAAGGGGGTCCCGGTGGACCCAGTACTTC. The sequence is built from TRBV27 and TRBJ2-5; the D gene is perhaps TRBD1, on 6 matching bases. The germline V gene (reference sequence) gives CDR1 as MNHEY and CDR2 as SMNVEV. The V end loses 2 bases and the J end loses 7 bases, and a stretch of 14 bases separates them. The CDR3 runs 14 amino acids, cysteine and phenylalanine included. Solely the CDR3 DNA is kept, with 42 bases framed from the first base.